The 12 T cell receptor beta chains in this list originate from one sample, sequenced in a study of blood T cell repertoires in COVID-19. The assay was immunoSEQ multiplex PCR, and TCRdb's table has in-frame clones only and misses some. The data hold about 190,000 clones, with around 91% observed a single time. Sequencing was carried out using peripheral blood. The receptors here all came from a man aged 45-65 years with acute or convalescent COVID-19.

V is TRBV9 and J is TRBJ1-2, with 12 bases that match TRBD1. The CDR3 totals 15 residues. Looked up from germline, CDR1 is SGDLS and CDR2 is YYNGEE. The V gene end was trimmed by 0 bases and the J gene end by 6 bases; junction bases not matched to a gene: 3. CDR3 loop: CASSVAGQGANGYTF. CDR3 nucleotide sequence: TGTGCCAGCAGCGTAGCGGGACAGGGGGCCAATGGCTACACCTTC.

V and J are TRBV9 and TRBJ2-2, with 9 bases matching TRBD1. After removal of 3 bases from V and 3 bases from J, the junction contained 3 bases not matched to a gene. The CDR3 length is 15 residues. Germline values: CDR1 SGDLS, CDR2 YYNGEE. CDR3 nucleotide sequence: TGTGCCAGCAGCGCTACAGGGGGCCACACCGGGGAGCTGTTTTTT. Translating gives CASSATGGHTGELFF.

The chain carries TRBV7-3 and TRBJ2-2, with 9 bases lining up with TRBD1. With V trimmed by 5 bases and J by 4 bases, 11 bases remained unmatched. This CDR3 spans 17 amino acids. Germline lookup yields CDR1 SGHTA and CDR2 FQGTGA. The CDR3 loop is CASSPNPGQGVTGELFF. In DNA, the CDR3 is TGTGCCAGCAGCCCGAACCCGGGACAGGGTGTCACCGGGGAGCTGTTTTTT.

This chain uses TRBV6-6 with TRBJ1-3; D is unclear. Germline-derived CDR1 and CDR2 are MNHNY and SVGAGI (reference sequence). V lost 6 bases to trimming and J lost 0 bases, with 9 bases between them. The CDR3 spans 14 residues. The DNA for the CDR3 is TGTGCCAGCAGCCGAGCTAGCTCTGGAAACACCATATATTTT. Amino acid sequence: CASSRASSGNTIYF.

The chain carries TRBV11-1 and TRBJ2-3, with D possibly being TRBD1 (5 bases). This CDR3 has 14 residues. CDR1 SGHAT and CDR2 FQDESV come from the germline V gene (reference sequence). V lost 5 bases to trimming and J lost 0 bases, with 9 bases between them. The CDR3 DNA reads TGTGCCAGCAGCCCCAGACAGAGCACAGATACGCAGTATTTT. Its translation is CASSPRQSTDTQYF.

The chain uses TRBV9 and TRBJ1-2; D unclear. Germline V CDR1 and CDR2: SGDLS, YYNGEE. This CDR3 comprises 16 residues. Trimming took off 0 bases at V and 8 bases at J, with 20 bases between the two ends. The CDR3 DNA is TGTGCCAGCAGCGTAGGGTTCCGGGTTGGTGACGGAGGCTACACCTTC. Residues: CASSVGFRVGDGGYTF. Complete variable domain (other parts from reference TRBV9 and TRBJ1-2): DSGVTQTPKHLITATGQRVTLRCSPRSGDLSVYWYQQSLDQGLQFLIQYYNGEERAKGNILERFSAQQFPDLHSELNLSSLELGDSALYFCASSVGFRVGDGGYTFGSGTRLTVV.

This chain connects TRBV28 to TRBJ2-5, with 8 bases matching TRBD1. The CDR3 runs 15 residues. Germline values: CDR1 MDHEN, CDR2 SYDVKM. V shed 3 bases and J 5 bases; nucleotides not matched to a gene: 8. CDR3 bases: TGTGCCAGCAGTTTTGTGGCGGACAGGGCCGAGACCCAGTACTTC. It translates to CASSFVADRAETQYF.

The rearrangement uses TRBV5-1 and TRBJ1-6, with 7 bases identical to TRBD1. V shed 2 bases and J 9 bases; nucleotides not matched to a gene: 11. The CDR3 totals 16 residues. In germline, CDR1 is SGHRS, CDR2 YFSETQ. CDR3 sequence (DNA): TGCGCCAGCAGCTTAGACTCCGGGACAGACACTTCACCCCTCCACTTT. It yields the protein CASSLDSGTDTSPLHF.

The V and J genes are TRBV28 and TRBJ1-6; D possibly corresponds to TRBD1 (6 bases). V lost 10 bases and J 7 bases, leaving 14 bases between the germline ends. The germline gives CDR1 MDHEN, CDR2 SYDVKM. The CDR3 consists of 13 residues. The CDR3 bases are TGTGCCACGCACCCTACAGGGAATTCACCCCTCCACTTT. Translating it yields CATHPTGNSPLHF.

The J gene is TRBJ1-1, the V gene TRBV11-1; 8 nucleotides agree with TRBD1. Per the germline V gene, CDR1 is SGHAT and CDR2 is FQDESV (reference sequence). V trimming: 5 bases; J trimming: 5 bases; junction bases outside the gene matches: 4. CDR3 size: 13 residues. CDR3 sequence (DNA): TGTGCCAGCAGCCCCCGGACAGGGACTGAAGCTTTCTTT. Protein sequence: CASSPRTGTEAFF.

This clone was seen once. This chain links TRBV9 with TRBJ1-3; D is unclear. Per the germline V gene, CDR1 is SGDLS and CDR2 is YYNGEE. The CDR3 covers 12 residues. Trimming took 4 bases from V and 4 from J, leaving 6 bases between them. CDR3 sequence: CASSSRGNTIYF. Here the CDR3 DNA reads TGTGCCAGCAGCAGTCGGGGAAACACCATATATTTT.

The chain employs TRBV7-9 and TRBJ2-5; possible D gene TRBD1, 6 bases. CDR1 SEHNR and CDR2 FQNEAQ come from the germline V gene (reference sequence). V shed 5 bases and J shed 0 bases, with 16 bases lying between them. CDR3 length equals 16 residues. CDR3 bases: TGTGCCAGCAGCCCACGATTTAGGACAGACCAAGAGACCCAGTACTTC. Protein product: CASSPRFRTDQETQYF.